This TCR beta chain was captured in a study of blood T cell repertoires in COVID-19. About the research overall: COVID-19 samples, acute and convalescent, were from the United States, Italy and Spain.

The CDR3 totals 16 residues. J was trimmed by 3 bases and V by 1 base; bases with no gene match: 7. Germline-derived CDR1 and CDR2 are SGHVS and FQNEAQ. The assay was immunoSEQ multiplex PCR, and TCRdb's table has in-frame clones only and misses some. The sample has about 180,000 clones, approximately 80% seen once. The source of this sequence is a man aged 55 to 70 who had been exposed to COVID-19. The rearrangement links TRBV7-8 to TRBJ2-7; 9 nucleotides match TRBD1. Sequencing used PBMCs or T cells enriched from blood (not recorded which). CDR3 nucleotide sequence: TGTGCCAGCAGCTTAGGGGCAGGGGGACAGGGCTACGAGCAGTACTTC. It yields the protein CASSLGAGGQGYEQYF.